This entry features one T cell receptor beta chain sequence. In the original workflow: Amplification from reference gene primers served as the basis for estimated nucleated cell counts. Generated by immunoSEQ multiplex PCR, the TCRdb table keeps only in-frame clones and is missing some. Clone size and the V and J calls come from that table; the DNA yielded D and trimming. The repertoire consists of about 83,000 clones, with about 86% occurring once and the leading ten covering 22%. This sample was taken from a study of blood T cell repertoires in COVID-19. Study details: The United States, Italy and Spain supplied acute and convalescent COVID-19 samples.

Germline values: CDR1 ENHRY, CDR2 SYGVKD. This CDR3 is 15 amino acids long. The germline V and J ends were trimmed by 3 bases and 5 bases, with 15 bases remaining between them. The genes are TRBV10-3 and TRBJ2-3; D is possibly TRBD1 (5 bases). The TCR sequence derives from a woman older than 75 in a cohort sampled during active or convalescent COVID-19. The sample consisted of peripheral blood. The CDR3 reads CAISEGAGQGDTQYF. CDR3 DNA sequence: TGTGCCATCAGTGAAGGGGCAGGGCAAGGAGATACGCAGTATTTT.